This T cell receptor (beta chain) was profiled in a study of neurological immune-mediated disorders. Findings of the study overall: No CDR3 amino acid sequences were shared by expanded clones across subjects, suggesting private repertoires in all groups. One related-CDR3 cluster, identified by phylogenetic grouping, held the repertoires of 18 of 34 multiple sclerosis patients and was a possible signature.

The CDR3 is 13 amino acids. Germline V gene lookup returns CDR1 DFQATT and CDR2 SNEGSKA (reference sequence). V lost 4 bases to trimming and J lost 5 bases; unmatched junction nucleotides: 5. From 15-18 subjects, each sequencing run yielded over 170 million TCR-beta sequences. MiXCR, run by TCRdb on the 5' RACE reads, gives a single entry per CDR3 protein. The repertoire consists of 69,000 or so distinct CDR3 sequences, with 4.5% to 5.5% occurring once and the leading ten covering 2.2%. Unsorted libraries came from 2 million PBMCs stored at -80 °C. At least ten counts were recorded for this clonotype. The antigen is not known.

Sequences were obtained from PBMCs. This TCR was recovered from a woman aged 65 to 85 with multiple sclerosis. This chain connects TRBV20-1 to TRBJ1-2, with 9 positions matching TRBD1. The CDR3 sequence is CSATLGQGYGYTF. CDR3 nucleotide sequence: TGCAGTGCTACACTGGGACAGGGTTATGGCTACACCTTC.